This TCR beta chain was recovered during a study of CD4 T cells in relation to SARS-CoV-2 and coronaviruses. Concerning this clone: Its antigen is as yet unknown.

Some clones are missing from TCRdb's copy, which holds only in-frame ones; the method was immunoSEQ multiplex PCR. The table records about 17,000 clones, around 80% of them present only once. The unexposed donors gave CD4+ T cells in about 2010-2019, prior to COVID-19. After 10 to 11 days of culture, CD4+ T cells were isolated. The receptor was derived from a human donor in good health. Material for sequencing was CD4+ T cells from PBMCs, cultured in vitro.

For the CDR3, the DNA is TGCAGCGCCATCCCCCAGGTCGCCTCCTACGAGCAGTACTTC. This gives the protein CSAIPQVASYEQYF. The rearrangement links TRBV29-1 to TRBJ2-7; D remains ambiguous. Germline lookup yields CDR1 SQVTM and CDR2 ANQGSEA. V shed 7 bases and J shed 0 bases, with 16 bases lying between them. CDR3 length: 14 amino acids.